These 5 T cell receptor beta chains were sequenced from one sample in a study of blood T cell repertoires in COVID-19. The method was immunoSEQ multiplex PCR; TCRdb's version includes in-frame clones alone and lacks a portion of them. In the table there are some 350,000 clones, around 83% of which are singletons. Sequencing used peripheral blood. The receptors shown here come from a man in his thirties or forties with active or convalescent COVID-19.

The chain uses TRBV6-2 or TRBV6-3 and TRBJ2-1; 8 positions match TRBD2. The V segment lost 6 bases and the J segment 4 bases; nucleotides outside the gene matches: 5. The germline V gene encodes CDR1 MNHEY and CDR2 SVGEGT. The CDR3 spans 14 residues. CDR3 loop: CASSGLAGYNEQFF. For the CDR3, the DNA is TGTGCCAGCAGCGGGCTAGCGGGTTACAATGAGCAGTTCTTC.

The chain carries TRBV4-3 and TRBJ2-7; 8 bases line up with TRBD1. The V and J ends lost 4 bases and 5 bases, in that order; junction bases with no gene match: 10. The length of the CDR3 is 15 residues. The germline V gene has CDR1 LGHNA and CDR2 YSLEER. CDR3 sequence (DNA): TGCGCCAGCAGCCCAAGTGGGAGACAGGGGAACGAGCAGTACTTC. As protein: CASSPSGRQGNEQYF.

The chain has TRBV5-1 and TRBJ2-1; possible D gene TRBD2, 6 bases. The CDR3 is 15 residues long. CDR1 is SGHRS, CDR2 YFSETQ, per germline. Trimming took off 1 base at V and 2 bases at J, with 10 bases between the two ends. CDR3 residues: CASSLSGGAYNEQFF. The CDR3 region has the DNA TGCGCCAGCAGCTTGTCTGGCGGGGCCTACAATGAGCAGTTCTTC.

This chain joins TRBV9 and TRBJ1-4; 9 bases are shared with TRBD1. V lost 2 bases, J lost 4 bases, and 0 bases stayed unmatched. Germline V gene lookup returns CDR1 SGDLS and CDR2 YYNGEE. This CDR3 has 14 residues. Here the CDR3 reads CASSVTGGNEKLFF. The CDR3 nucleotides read TGTGCCAGCAGCGTGACAGGGGGTAATGAAAAACTGTTTTTT.

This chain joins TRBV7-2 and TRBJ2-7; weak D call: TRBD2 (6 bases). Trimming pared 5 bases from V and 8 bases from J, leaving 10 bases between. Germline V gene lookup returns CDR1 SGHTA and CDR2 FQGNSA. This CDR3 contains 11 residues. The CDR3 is CASSASVKQYF. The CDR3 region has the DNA TGTGCCAGCAGCGCTAGCGTTAAGCAGTACTTC.